The 22 T cell receptor beta chains reported below all come from one sample, sequenced in a study of CD8 T cells in Susac syndrome. With random hexamers, reverse transcription was performed on about 0.45 to 1 ug of RNA. Using its own MiXCR run on the immunoSEQ multiplex PCR reads, TCRdb lists one record per CDR3 protein. The sample has around 280,000 distinct CDR3 sequences, around 83% seen once; the top ten hold 0.11%. Sequenced: CD8+ T cells from PBMCs. These receptors all come from a human donor with multiple sclerosis.

V and J are TRBV4-1 and TRBJ1-1; D may be TRBD1 (5 bases). V dropped 2 bases and J dropped 0 bases, with 10 bases sitting between them. The CDR3 has 15 residues. Germline CDR1 and CDR2: MGHRA and YSYEKL. The CDR3 bases are TGCGCCAGCAGCCAACCCACAGGTATGAACACTGAAGCTTTCTTT. Protein: CASSQPTGMNTEAFF.

The rearrangement uses TRBV5-4 and TRBJ2-2, with a possible D match to TRBD2 (5 bases). V dropped 6 bases and J dropped 4 bases, with 19 bases sitting between them. The CDR3 length is 16 residues. Germline-derived CDR1 and CDR2 are SGHNT and YYREEE (reference sequence). The DNA for the CDR3 is TGTGCCAGCACCTTTGATGGGAGTGCGGGCACCGGGGAGCTGTTTTTT. This sequence encodes CASTFDGSAGTGELFF.

The V call is TRBV15, the J call TRBJ2-5; 9 nucleotides line up with TRBD2. CDR1 and CDR2 from the germline V gene are LNHNV and YYDKDF (reference sequence). This CDR3 has 15 residues. Germline trimming cut 5 bases from V and 1 base from J; bases unmatched to any gene: 5. CDR3 sequence reads: CATSAGLAVQETQYF. DNA of the CDR3: TGTGCCACCAGCGCGGGACTAGCCGTCCAAGAGACCCAGTACTTC.

This chain joins TRBV2 and TRBJ1-2; D not resolved. Per germline, CDR1 SNHLY and CDR2 FYNNEI. The CDR3 is made up of 11 amino acids. Trimming pared 8 bases from V and 5 bases from J, leaving 9 bases between. CDR3 bases: TGTGCCAGCCGGGCCCGGTATGGCTACACCTTC. The encoded protein is CASRARYGYTF.

This clonotype was counted between two and nine times. V gene TRBV7-8 combines with J gene TRBJ2-7; 10 nucleotides align to TRBD2. This CDR3 comprises 17 residues. Losses at the gene ends were 5 bases for V and 2 bases for J; bases not matched to a gene: 12. Per the germline V gene, CDR1 is SGHVS and CDR2 is FQNEAQ. The CDR3 protein is CASSTQKGAGGAYEQYF. In nucleotides, the CDR3 is TGTGCCAGCAGCACTCAAAAGGGAGCGGGAGGGGCCTACGAGCAGTACTTC.

CDR3 DNA sequence: TGTGCCAGCCAGGGACTACTGTACGAGCAGTACTTC. Protein product: CASQGLLYEQYF. The chain uses TRBV2 and TRBJ2-7; TRBD2 aligns across 7 bases. The V segment lost 8 bases and the J segment 4 bases; nucleotides outside the gene matches: 5. Per germline, CDR1 SNHLY and CDR2 FYNNEI. The CDR3 contains 12 residues.

V is TRBV27 and J is TRBJ2-1; tentative D call: TRBD2 (5 bases). The CDR3 extends over 13 amino acids. Trimming left V 6 bases short and J 3 bases short, with 9 bases between. CDR1 is MNHEY and CDR2 is SMNVEV in the germline V gene (reference sequence). CDR3 nucleotides: TGTGCCAGCAGCGGACTCGGCTACAATGAGCAGTTCTTC. This translates into CASSGLGYNEQFF.

The rearrangement joins TRBV28 to TRBJ2-5, with D possibly matching TRBD2 (6 bases). V lost 6 bases and J 10 bases, leaving 12 bases between the germline ends. The CDR3 is 11 residues long. The germline V gene has CDR1 MDHEN and CDR2 SYDVKM. The CDR3 DNA reads TGTGCCAGCAGACTCGGGGGTGTCCAGTACTTC. This translates into CASRLGGVQYF.

This clonotype was picked up one time. This sequence joins TRBV7-9 and TRBJ1-2; 8 positions agree with TRBD1. Germline V gives CDR1 SEHNR, CDR2 FQNEAQ (reference sequence). The CDR3 contains 15 residues. The junction had 5 bases not matched to a gene; V was cut back by 3 bases and J by 2 bases. For the CDR3, the DNA is TGTGCCAGCAGCTTGGCGGCAGGGGGCAACTATGGCTACACCTTC. Its translation is CASSLAAGGNYGYTF.

This chain uses TRBV29-1 with TRBJ2-2, with 9 bases aligning to TRBD2. This CDR3 has 14 residues. The V gene's germline CDR1 is SQVTM and CDR2 ANQGSEA. The J segment lost 0 bases and the V segment lost 4 bases, leaving 0 bases of the junction unmatched. The CDR3 protein is CSVASGTNTGELFF. CDR3 DNA: TGCAGCGTTGCTAGCGGGACGAACACCGGGGAGCTGTTTTTT.

The chain carries TRBV28 and TRBJ2-7; TRBD1 agrees at 8 bases. After removal of 8 bases from V and 5 bases from J, the junction contained 5 bases not matched to a gene. This CDR3 is built from 12 residues. CDR1 MDHEN and CDR2 SYDVKM come from the germline V gene. CDR3: CASGTGIHEQYF. DNA of the CDR3: TGTGCCAGCGGGACAGGAATCCACGAGCAGTACTTC.

The rearrangement links TRBV27 to TRBJ2-7; 9 bases fit TRBD1. CDR1 MNHEY and CDR2 SMNVEV come from the germline V gene (reference sequence). This CDR3 has 16 residues. The ends lost 3 bases at V and 5 bases at J; junction bases unmatched: 11. The CDR3 DNA is TGTGCCAGCAGTTTGGGTCCGGGACAGGGTGTTCACGAGCAGTACTTC. Protein sequence: CASSLGPGQGVHEQYF.

The chain is built from TRBV3-1 and TRBJ2-1; 7 bases are a match to TRBD1. The CDR3 contains 16 residues. The ends lost 6 bases at V and 0 bases at J; junction bases unmatched: 8. CDR1 LGHDT and CDR2 YNNKEL come from the germline V gene (reference sequence). The CDR3 DNA reads as TGTGCCAGCAGACCTACAGGGGTGGACTCCTACAATGAGCAGTTCTTC. Its protein is CASRPTGVDSYNEQFF.

The rearrangement uses TRBV27 and TRBJ2-1; either TRBD1 or TRBD2 may fit D (5 bases each). Trimming took 8 bases from V and 11 from J, leaving 10 bases between them. Germline V gene sequence: CDR1 MNHEY, CDR2 SMNVEV (reference sequence). The CDR3 length is 10 residues. CDR3 in DNA: TGTGCCAGCGGGACCGGGCAGCAGTTCTTC. It is translated as CASGTGQQFF.

The chain carries TRBV18 and TRBJ2-5; TRBD1 agrees at 11 bases. V was clipped by 5 bases and J by 3 bases; unmatched bases: 2. The CDR3 sequence is 14 residues long. Germline CDR1 reads KGHSH; CDR2 reads LQKENI. The CDR3 bases are TGTGCCAGCTCAACGGGACAGGGGGAAGAGACCCAGTACTTC. Amino acid sequence: CASSTGQGEETQYF.

The chain joins TRBV13 to TRBJ2-1, with 16 bases lining up with TRBD2. Trimming cost V 5 bases and J 6 bases; bases outside gene matches: 13. This CDR3 has 19 residues. The germline gives CDR1 PRHDT, CDR2 FYEKMQ (reference sequence). The CDR3 region has the DNA TGTGCCAGCAGCCCGATACCGGGACTAGCGGGAGGGCCGTCCAATGAGCAGTTCTTC. Protein sequence: CASSPIPGLAGGPSNEQFF.

The sample holds one count of this clonotype. The V and J genes are TRBV20-1 and TRBJ1-2; 7 bases agree with TRBD1. CDR3 size: 13 residues. CDR1 and CDR2 from the germline V gene are DFQATT and SNEGSKA (reference sequence). V lost 2 bases and J lost 8; bases outside the gene matches: 8. The CDR3 bases are TGCAGTGCTAGACACAGGGGAAGGGGCGGCTACACCTTC. It specifies CSARHRGRGGYTF.

The chain joins TRBV19 to TRBJ2-1; 8 bases map to TRBD1. V was pared by 1 base and J by 3 bases, with 5 bases of the junction left unmatched. The CDR3 sequence is 16 residues long. The V gene's germline CDR1 is LNHDA and CDR2 SQIVND (reference sequence). In nucleotides, the CDR3 is TGTGCCAGTAGTATAGCTGGACAGGGAAGCTACAATGAGCAGTTCTTC. It translates to CASSIAGQGSYNEQFF.

The V gene is TRBV6-1, the J gene TRBJ1-5; D unclear. Trimming left V 8 bases short and J 7 bases short, with 21 bases between. The germline CDR1 and CDR2 sequences are MNHNS and SASEGT. This CDR3 region has 15 residues. The CDR3 here is CASLEGSGEGQPQHF. The CDR3 DNA is TGTGCCAGCTTGGAGGGAAGTGGAGAAGGGCAGCCCCAGCATTTT.

The chain combines TRBV12-3 or TRBV12-4 with TRBJ2-3, with D possibly being TRBD1 (5 bases). Between the trimmed V and J ends, which lost 10 bases and 6 bases, there was a span of 14 bases. The length of the CDR3 is 12 residues. The CDR3 region is CAIGHPRDTQYF. The CDR3 DNA reads TGTGCCATTGGACACCCGAGGGATACGCAGTATTTT.

For the CDR3, the DNA is TGTGCCAGCAGCTTGGACAGGGAAGACATTCAGTACTTC. Amino acids: CASSLDREDIQYF. The chain carries TRBV13 and TRBJ2-4; 8 positions agree with TRBD1. Trimming at V came to 3 bases and at J to 8 bases, leaving 3 bases not matched to a gene. This CDR3 contains 13 residues. From germline, CDR1 is PRHDT and CDR2 FYEKMQ (reference sequence).

The V call is TRBV9, the J call TRBJ2-7, with D perhaps matching TRBD1 or TRBD2 (6 bases each). The V end was cut by 0 bases, the J end by 6 bases, with 19 bases between. The CDR3 sequence is 16 residues long. Germline CDR1 is SGDLS and CDR2 is YYNGEE. This CDR3 reads CASSVAWGAPDREQYF. The CDR3 nucleotides read TGTGCCAGCAGCGTAGCCTGGGGGGCGCCGGACCGCGAGCAGTACTTC. Full variable domain (remainder filled in from reference TRBV9 and TRBJ2-7): DSGVTQTPKHLITATGQRVTLRCSPRSGDLSVYWYQQSLDQGLQFLIQYYNGEERAKGNILERFSAQQFPDLHSELNLSSLELGDSALYFCASSVAWGAPDREQYFGPGTRLTVT.